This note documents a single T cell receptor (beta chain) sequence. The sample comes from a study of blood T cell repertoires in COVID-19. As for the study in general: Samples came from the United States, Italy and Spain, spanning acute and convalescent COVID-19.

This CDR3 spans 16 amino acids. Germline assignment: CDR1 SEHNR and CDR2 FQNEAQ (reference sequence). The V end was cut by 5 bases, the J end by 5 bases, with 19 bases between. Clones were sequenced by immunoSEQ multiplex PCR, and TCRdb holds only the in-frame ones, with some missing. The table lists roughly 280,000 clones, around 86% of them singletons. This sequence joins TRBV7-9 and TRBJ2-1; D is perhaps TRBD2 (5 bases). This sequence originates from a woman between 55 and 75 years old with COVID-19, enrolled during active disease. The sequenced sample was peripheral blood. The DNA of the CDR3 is TGTGCCAGCAGCCCGAGGACTGGCCGAAGAGACAATGAGCAGTTCTTC. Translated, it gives CASSPRTGRRDNEQFF.